This TCR beta chain was sequenced in a study of cytotoxic CD8 clonotypes in ibrutinib-treated CLL. Study-wide context: Enrolment comprised approximately 10 relapsed/refractory and over 14 treatment-naive patients; around 18 were IGHV unmutated. Response samples came after a median about 12 months of treatment, range 6 to 36.

The sample holds a few counts of this clone. Its antigen is not identified. Trimming stripped 1 base from V and 0 bases from J, with 8 bases between. This CDR3 contains 15 residues. CDR1 is SGHDN, CDR2 FVKESK, per germline. Profiling relied on immunoSEQ multiplex PCR, and the TCRdb table lists in-frame clones only, not all of them. Of 110,000 to 150,000 clones in the sample, more than 75% were seen once. Study-level points and caveats: At ibrutinib response, clonality increased, and at progression it declined back toward baseline. Age-matched healthy donor levels were exceeded by baseline clonality, which tracked circulating CD8+ T-cell counts.

The receptor was isolated from a human donor with chronic lymphocytic leukemia. Specimen: PBMCs, collected after 24 months of ibrutinib treatment. The chain couples TRBV14 to TRBJ2-3, with unresolved D. CDR3 bases: TGTGCCAGCAGCCAAGGGGGTTATAGCACAGATACGCAGTATTTT. It yields the protein CASSQGGYSTDTQYF.